Below, one T cell receptor beta chain is given with its context. The same CDR3 can be traced to other DNA sequences in this sample. This entry is derived from a study of neoadjuvant anti-PD-1 for oral cavity cancer. For the study at large: Patients mostly received three to four biweekly nivolumab doses at 3 mg/kg before surgery. Around day 43, patients without progression received a fourth nivolumab dose before surgery.

Most tumor samples had roughly 5 ug input DNA in two replicates. Sequenced by immunoSEQ multiplex PCR; TCRdb stores in-frame clones only, minus some. The sample holds about 37,000 clones, more than 35% seen once. The time point was: after neoadjuvant nivolumab, at surgical resection. The patients had HPV-negative, locally advanced oral cavity squamous cell carcinoma. Germline V lookup: CDR1 SGDLS, CDR2 YYNGEE. The germline V and J ends were trimmed by 0 bases and 4 bases, with 8 bases remaining between them. This CDR3 contains 14 residues. The sample consisted of tumor tissue, taken after nivolumab (anti-PD-1) treatment. The receptor was derived from a person between 40 and 79 years old with oral cavity squamous cell carcinoma. The chain couples TRBV9 to TRBJ1-5, with D perhaps TRBD1 (5 bases). CDR3 protein: CASSVGDVNQPQHF. The DNA of the CDR3 is TGTGCCAGCAGCGTAGGGGACGTAAATCAGCCCCAGCATTTT. Looking up the rest from reference TRBV9 and TRBJ1-5 gives the full variable domain: DSGVTQTPKHLITATGQRVTLRCSPRSGDLSVYWYQQSLDQGLQFLIQYYNGEERAKGNILERFSAQQFPDLHSELNLSSLELGDSALYFCASSVGDVNQPQHFGDGTRLSIL.